The 26 T cell receptor beta chains below come from one sample, sequenced in a study of shared clonotypes between healthy human individuals. CD8 cells regarded as naive lacked CD45RO, were positively chosen for CCR7, and omitted terminally differentiated effector memory CD45RA+ cells. The data were produced by immunoSEQ multiplex PCR, yet TCRdb's version contains in-frame clones alone and is incomplete. This table holds about 2.1 million clones, around 93% found once. The sample consisted of naive CD8+ T cells from PBMCs. The origin of the receptors is a man younger than 35 in good health. Some clones in this sample may be carry-over from other donors' samples.

V usage is TRBV5-6 and J usage is TRBJ1-1; no definite D call. In germline, CDR1 is SGHDT, CDR2 YYEEEE. Trimming took 2 bases from V and 0 from J, leaving 8 bases between them. CDR3 size: 14 residues. In DNA form, the CDR3 reads TGTGCCAGCAGCTTCGGCAACATGAACACTGAAGCTTTCTTT. Protein: CASSFGNMNTEAFF. Filled out from reference TRBV5-6 and TRBJ1-1, the complete variable domain reads DAGVTQSPTHLIKTRGQQVTLRCSPKSGHDTVSWYQQALGQGPQFIFQYYEEEERQRGNFPDRFSGHQFPNYSSELNVNALLLGDSALYLCASSFGNMNTEAFFGQGTRLTVV.

This chain links TRBV7-3 with TRBJ2-3; D is unresolved. Trimming took off 1 base at V and 2 bases at J, with 10 bases between the two ends. The CDR3 runs 15 residues. Germline CDR1 reads SGHTA; CDR2 reads FQGTGA. The CDR3 reads CASSLSPRSTDTQYF. The CDR3 bases are TGTGCCAGCAGCTTAAGCCCTAGGTCCACAGATACGCAGTATTTT.

The rearrangement joins TRBV4-1 to TRBJ1-1; the D is unclear. The CDR3 is 17 residues long. The V and J ends lost 3 bases and 3 bases respectively, with 20 bases between them. CDR1 is MGHRA, CDR2 YSYEKL, per germline. The CDR3 region is CASSHNWAEPWYTEAFF. Written as DNA, the CDR3 is TGCGCCAGCAGCCATAACTGGGCCGAACCTTGGTACACTGAAGCTTTCTTT.

The CDR3 DNA reads TGTGCCAGCAGCTTGGCAGGGGCGGTTAACACTGAAGCTTTCTTT. Its translation: CASSLAGAVNTEAFF. V usage is TRBV11-2 and J usage is TRBJ1-1; weak D call: TRBD1 (6 bases). The CDR3 is made up of 15 amino acids. Germline lookup yields CDR1 SGHAT and CDR2 FQNNGV. Trimming took 3 bases from V and 2 from J, leaving 13 bases between them.

The chain links TRBV5-1 to TRBJ2-1, with TRBD2 matching over 7 bases. The germline gives CDR1 SGHRS, CDR2 YFSETQ. Losses at the gene ends were 4 bases for V and 8 bases for J; bases not matched to a gene: 12. This CDR3 contains 15 residues. The DNA of the CDR3 is TGCGCCAGCAGCACCTCGCGGGAGATCCCCCATGAGCAGTTCTTC. Residues: CASSTSREIPHEQFF.

The rearrangement uses TRBV7-8 and TRBJ2-7, with 9 bases fitting TRBD2. Germline CDR1 is SGHVS and CDR2 is FQNEAQ. Trimming at V came to 0 bases and at J to 3 bases, leaving 18 bases not matched to a gene. The CDR3 runs 20 residues. CDR3 DNA: TGTGCCAGCAGCTTAGCGTTAGCCGGGTCTCGACTAGCGGTCGTCTACGAGCAGTACTTC. The encoded protein is CASSLALAGSRLAVVYEQYF.

The V call is TRBV25-1, the J call TRBJ1-2, with D possibly matching TRBD1 (5 bases). Deletions cut 7 bases from V and 6 bases from J, with 9 bases between. In germline, CDR1 is MGHDK, CDR2 SYGVNS. CDR3 length: 11 residues. CDR3 DNA sequence: TGTGCCAGCACCACAGGAGATGGCTACACCTTC. Translation: CASTTGDGYTF.

Remarks on this clone: This sample includes further DNA sequences coding for the same CDR3. The rearrangement uses TRBV29-1 and TRBJ1-1, with 9 bases fitting TRBD1. V lost 7 bases to trimming and J lost 0 bases; unmatched junction nucleotides: 6. Germline V lookup: CDR1 SQVTM, CDR2 ANQGSEA. CDR3 length equals 14 residues. CDR3 DNA: TGCAGCGCGCCGGGACAGGGTGTGAACACTGAAGCTTTCTTT. Encoded protein: CSAPGQGVNTEAFF.

This clone occurred once. The genes are TRBV10-3 and TRBJ2-2; 12 nucleotides match TRBD2. CDR1 ENHRY and CDR2 SYGVKD come from the germline V gene. J was trimmed by 6 bases and V by 7 bases; bases with no gene match: 9. This CDR3 contains 16 residues. CDR3 DNA sequence: TGTGCCATCACCGATGCTAGCGGGAGGGCCCCCGGGGAGCTGTTTTTT. Translating it yields CAITDASGRAPGELFF.

The chain employs TRBV7-9 and TRBJ1-4, with unresolved D. Germline lookup yields CDR1 SEHNR and CDR2 FQNEAQ (reference sequence). This CDR3 has 15 residues. V was pared by 5 bases and J by 0 bases, with 10 bases between. This CDR3 reads CASSPRLATNEKLFF. CDR3 nucleotides: TGTGCCAGCAGCCCCCGCCTTGCAACTAATGAAAAACTGTTTTTT.

The chain has TRBV19 and TRBJ2-7, with D perhaps matching TRBD1 or TRBD2 (5 bases each). This CDR3 has 13 amino acids. CDR1 is LNHDA, CDR2 SQIVND, per germline (reference sequence). V lost 6 bases, J lost 4 bases, and 13 bases lay in between. The CDR3 reads CASSPHEGYEQYF. CDR3 nucleotide sequence: TGTGCCAGTAGCCCACACGAGGGGTACGAGCAGTACTTC.

The V call is TRBV13, the J call TRBJ2-1; 7 bases map to TRBD1. CDR3 length: 13 residues. With 4 bases clipped from V and 7 bases from J, the junction kept 4 bases outside the gene matches. Germline V gene data show CDR1 as PRHDT and CDR2 as FYEKMQ (reference sequence). The CDR3 spells CASSSGTANEQFF. The CDR3 bases are TGTGCCAGCAGCTCAGGGACAGCAAATGAGCAGTTCTTC.

This clone was observed once. The chain employs TRBV6-5 and TRBJ2-7; 8 positions match TRBD1. Germline trimming cut 2 bases from V and 4 bases from J; bases unmatched to any gene: 10. Per the germline V gene, CDR1 is MNHEY and CDR2 is SVGAGI. CDR3 size: 16 residues. CDR3 DNA: TGTGCCAGCAGTTACGCTTTTGGGACAGGTGTTTACGAGCAGTACTTC. Its translation: CASSYAFGTGVYEQYF.

As regards this clone: The sample carries other DNA sequences with the same CDR3. The chain uses TRBV6-5 and TRBJ1-4, with a tentative D call TRBD1 (5 bases). Trimming cost V 2 bases and J 7 bases, with 11 bases left between them. CDR1 and CDR2 (germline): MNHEY, SVGAGI. The CDR3 totals 14 residues. CDR3 amino acids: CASSYGRGGEKLFF. The CDR3 nucleotides read TGTGCCAGCAGTTACGGGCGGGGCGGTGAAAAACTGTTTTTT.

The chain has TRBV11-2 and TRBJ2-1; TRBD2 matches 9 bases. V was pared by 3 bases and J by 8 bases, with 8 bases of the junction left unmatched. CDR3 length equals 15 residues. CDR1 and CDR2 from the germline V gene are SGHAT and FQNNGV. The CDR3 DNA is TGTGCCAGCAGCTTCGGTAGCGGGAGTGGGGATGAGCAGTTCTTC. The encoded protein is CASSFGSGSGDEQFF. Full variable domain (remainder filled in from reference TRBV11-2 and TRBJ2-1): EAGVAQSPRYKIIEKRQSVAFWCNPISGHATLYWYQQILGQGPKLLIQFQNNGVVDDSQLPKDRFSAERLKGVDSTLKIQPAKLEDSAVYLCASSFGSGSGDEQFFGPGTRLTVL.

The rearrangement uses TRBV9 and TRBJ1-5; D remains ambiguous. Germline V gene sequence: CDR1 SGDLS, CDR2 YYNGEE. Trimming removed 2 bases from V and 3 bases from J, with 9 bases in between. CDR3 length: 14 amino acids. The CDR3 is CASSVGKYNQPQHF. The CDR3 bases are TGTGCCAGCAGCGTTGGGAAGTACAATCAGCCCCAGCATTTT.

The chain employs TRBV6-6 and TRBJ1-3; 7 positions match TRBD1. There are 14 residues in the CDR3. CDR1 and CDR2 from the germline V gene are MNHNY and SVGAGI (reference sequence). The J segment lost 0 bases and the V segment lost 6 bases, leaving 2 bases of the junction unmatched. The CDR3 DNA reads TGTGCCAGCAGGACAGGGTCCTCTGGAAACACCATATATTTT. It yields the protein CASRTGSSGNTIYF.

The chain is built from TRBV7-8 and TRBJ1-2; no reliable D call. The CDR3 length is 12 residues. Trimming removed 5 bases at V and 10 bases at J, with 14 bases between. From germline, CDR1 is SGHVS and CDR2 FQNEAQ. The CDR3 loop reads CASSPSGVFYTF. As DNA, the CDR3 is TGTGCCAGCAGCCCATCGGGTGTTTTCTACACCTTC.

Only one count was recorded for this clone. The chain is built from TRBV11-2 and TRBJ1-2; D call uncertain. The CDR3 length is 17 residues. Looked up from germline, CDR1 is SGHAT and CDR2 is FQNNGV. The germline V and J ends were trimmed by 1 base and 5 bases, with 20 bases remaining between them. The CDR3 coding sequence is TGTGCCAGCAGCTTAGGCCCGACTCTTCTTCGTCGGTATGGCTACACCTTC. Encoded protein: CASSLGPTLLRRYGYTF.

This rearrangement joins TRBV30 to TRBJ2-1, with D hard to call. The V gene's germline CDR1 is GTSNPN and CDR2 SVGIG (reference sequence). Trimming removed 1 base from V and 2 bases from J, with 6 bases in between. CDR3 length: 13 amino acids. The CDR3 DNA sequence: TGTGCCTGGAGTGCGATAGCCTACAATGAGCAGTTCTTC. It codes for CAWSAIAYNEQFF.

This chain connects TRBV7-6 to TRBJ2-3; D gene unclear. The CDR3 consists of 12 residues. The germline CDR1 and CDR2 sequences are SGHVS and FNYEAQ. With 4 bases removed from V and 2 bases from J, the gap between germline ends came to 4 bases. The CDR3 bases are TGTGCCAGCAGCTCCTACACAGATACGCAGTATTTT. It is translated as CASSSYTDTQYF.

This clone appeared once. The rearrangement links TRBV27 to TRBJ2-1; 12 nucleotides align to TRBD2. Germline CDR1 MNHEY, CDR2 SMNVEV (reference sequence). V was pared by 2 bases and J by 8 bases, with 10 bases of the junction left unmatched. The CDR3 totals 17 residues. CDR3 DNA: TGTGCCAGCAGTTTAGAGCTAGCGGGAGGGCCTTTAGATGAGCAGTTCTTC. Translation gives CASSLELAGGPLDEQFF.

The rearrangement uses TRBV9 and TRBJ2-7; 9 bases map to TRBD1. The CDR3 consists of 14 residues. CDR1 and CDR2 (germline): SGDLS, YYNGEE. Germline trimming cut 3 bases from V and 7 bases from J; bases unmatched to any gene: 8. CDR3 nucleotide sequence: TGTGCCAGCAGCGCTAGGGACAGGGTGAGAGAGCAGTACTTC. Translating gives CASSARDRVREQYF.

The CDR3 loop is CAISEHQRQETQYF. DNA of the CDR3: TGTGCCATCAGTGAACATCAACGACAAGAGACCCAGTACTTC. This sequence joins TRBV10-3 and TRBJ2-5, with D unclear. Germline V gives CDR1 ENHRY, CDR2 SYGVKD. The CDR3 totals 14 residues. Trimming left V 3 bases short and J 2 bases short, with 10 bases between.

CDR3 in amino acids: CASSESEAGRVTDTQYF. The CDR3, as DNA: TGTGCCAGCAGCGAAAGCGAGGCAGGGCGGGTCACAGATACGCAGTATTTT. The rearrangement joins TRBV9 to TRBJ2-3; D is tentatively TRBD1 or TRBD2 (5 bases each). Germline-derived CDR1 and CDR2 are SGDLS and YYNGEE. This CDR3 region has 17 residues. V lost 3 bases and J 2 bases, leaving 19 bases between the germline ends. Drawing the rest from reference TRBV9 and TRBJ2-3, the complete variable domain is DSGVTQTPKHLITATGQRVTLRCSPRSGDLSVYWYQQSLDQGLQFLIQYYNGEERAKGNILERFSAQQFPDLHSELNLSSLELGDSALYFCASSESEAGRVTDTQYFGPGTRLTVL.

J is TRBJ2-5 and V is TRBV30, with D perhaps TRBD2 (5 bases). This CDR3 is built from 12 residues. CDR1 and CDR2 (germline): GTSNPN, SVGIG (reference sequence). V was trimmed by 4 bases and J by 4 bases, leaving 10 bases between them. CDR3 bases: TGTGCCTGGAAGCGGTTGCGAGAGACCCAGTACTTC. Amino acid sequence: CAWKRLRETQYF.